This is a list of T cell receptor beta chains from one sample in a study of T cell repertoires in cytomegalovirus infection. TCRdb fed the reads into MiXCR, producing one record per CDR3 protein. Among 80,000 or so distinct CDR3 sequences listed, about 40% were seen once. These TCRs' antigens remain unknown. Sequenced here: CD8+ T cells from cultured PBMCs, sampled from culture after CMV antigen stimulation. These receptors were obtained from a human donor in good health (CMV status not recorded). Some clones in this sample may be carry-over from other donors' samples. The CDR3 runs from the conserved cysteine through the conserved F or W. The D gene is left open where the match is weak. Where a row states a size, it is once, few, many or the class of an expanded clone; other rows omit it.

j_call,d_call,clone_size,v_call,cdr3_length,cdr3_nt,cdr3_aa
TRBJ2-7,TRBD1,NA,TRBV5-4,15,TGTGCCAGCAGCCCCTCGGGACAGAGTTCCTACGAGCAGTACTTC,CASSPSGQSSYEQYF
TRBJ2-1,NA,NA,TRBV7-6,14,TGTGCCAGCAGCTCAAGGAAGGATTCGAATGAGCAGTTCTTC,CASSSRKDSNEQFF
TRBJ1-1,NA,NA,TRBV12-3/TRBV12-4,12,TGTGCCAGCAGTTTAGTAAGAACTGAAGCTTTCTTT,CASSLVRTEAFF
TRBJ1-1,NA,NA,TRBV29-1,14,TGCAGCGTTCTGACAGAGACAATGAACACTGAAGCTTTCTTT,CSVLTETMNTEAFF
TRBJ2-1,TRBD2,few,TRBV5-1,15,TGCGCCAGCAGCTCGAGTGGGGGGGTTTGGTTTGAGCAGTTCTTC,CASSSSGGVWFEQFF
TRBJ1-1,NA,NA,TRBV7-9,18,TGTGCCAGCGGCTTAGCGCCAATCATAGGGATTATGAACACTGAAGCTTTCTTT,CASGLAPIIGIMNTEAFF
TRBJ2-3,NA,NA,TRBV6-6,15,TGTGCCAGCAGTCAGGGTAGACTCCGCACAGATACGCAGTATTTT,CASSQGRLRTDTQYF
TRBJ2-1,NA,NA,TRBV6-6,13,TGTGCCAGCAGTGACCCATTCCACAATGAGCAGTTCTTC,CASSDPFHNEQFF
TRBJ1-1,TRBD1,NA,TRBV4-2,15,TGTGCCAGCAGCCAGGATCCGGGACAGGGGTATGAAGCTTTCTTT,CASSQDPGQGYEAFF
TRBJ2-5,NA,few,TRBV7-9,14,TGTGCCAGCAGCCGCCGGGACTCCGGAGAGACCCAGTACTTC,CASSRRDSGETQYF
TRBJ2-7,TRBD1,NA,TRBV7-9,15,TGTGCCAGCAGCTTAATTGGGACAGGGGGGTACGAGCAGTACTTC,CASSLIGTGGYEQYF
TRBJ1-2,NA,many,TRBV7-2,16,TGTGCCAGCAGCCCAAGCGACAGGACCTCTGGGGTTGGCTACACCTTC,CASSPSDRTSGVGYTF
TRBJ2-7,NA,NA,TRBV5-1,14,TGCGCCAGCAGCTCGTCCCGGGCAGCCTACGAGCAGTACTTC,CASSSSRAAYEQYF
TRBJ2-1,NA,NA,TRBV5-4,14,TGTGCCAGCAGCTTGGCGAGCTCCTACAATGAGCAGTTCTTC,CASSLASSYNEQFF
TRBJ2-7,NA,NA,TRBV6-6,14,TGTGCCAGCAGTTACTTTGCGGGATCCTACGAGCAGTACTTC,CASSYFAGSYEQYF
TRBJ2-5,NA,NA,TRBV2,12,TGTGCCAGCAGGGGACTCCAAGAGACCCAGTACTTC,CASRGLQETQYF
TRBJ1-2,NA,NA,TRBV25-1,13,TGTGCCAGCAGTGAAACAGAAAACTATGGCTACACCTTC,CASSETENYGYTF
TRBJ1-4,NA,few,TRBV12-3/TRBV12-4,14,TGTGCCAGCAGCCCGCCAGGGGTGAGGGAAAAACTGTTTTTT,CASSPPGVREKLFF
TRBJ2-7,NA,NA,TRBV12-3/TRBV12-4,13,TGTGCCAGCAGACCAGGGGGGGCGAGCGAGCAGTACTTC,CASRPGGASEQYF
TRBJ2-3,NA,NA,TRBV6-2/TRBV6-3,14,TGTGCCAGCAACCGGGACTCGAGCACAGATACGCAGTATTTT,CASNRDSSTDTQYF
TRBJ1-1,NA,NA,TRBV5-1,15,TGCGCCAGCAGCTTGGGGCGTTACGGGAACACTGAAGCTTTCTTT,CASSLGRYGNTEAFF
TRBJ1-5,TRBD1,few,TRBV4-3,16,TGCGCCAGCAGCCAAGATCTCACAGGGGTGAATCAGCCCCAGCATTTT,CASSQDLTGVNQPQHF
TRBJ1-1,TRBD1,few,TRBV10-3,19,TGTGCCATCAGTGACTTAGGGTCCGGGACAGGGGACGTGAACACTGAAGCTTTCTTT,CAISDLGSGTGDVNTEAFF
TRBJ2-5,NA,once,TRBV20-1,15,TGCAGTGCTAAAGAGGCCTTCGTCCCGGGTGGTCCCAAGTACTTC,CSAKEAFVPGGPKYF
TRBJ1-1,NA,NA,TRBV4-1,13,TGCGCCAGCAGCCTGTCTAGGGGCAAAGAAGCTTTCTTT,CASSLSRGKEAFF
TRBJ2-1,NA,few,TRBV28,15,TGTGCCACCGACGCCTCCGGGAGCTCCTACAATGAGCAGTTCTTC,CATDASGSSYNEQFF
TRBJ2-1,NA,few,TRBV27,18,TGTGCCAGCAGTTTATATTCCGGAGCGGTGGGGGTGGACAATGAGCAGTTCTTC,CASSLYSGAVGVDNEQFF
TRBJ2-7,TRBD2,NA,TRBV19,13,TGTGCCAGTAGCAGCGGGGGACGGTACGAGCAGTACTTC,CASSSGGRYEQYF
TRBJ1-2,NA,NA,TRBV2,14,TGTGCCAGCAGTGAAGTCGTTTGGGGCTATGGCTACACCTTC,CASSEVVWGYGYTF